One and the same sample provided the 20 T cell receptor beta chains below, sequenced in a study of identical twins listed by TCRdb under 2016. Library prep was done by 5' RACE. The instrument was an Illumina HiSeq 2000. TCRdb trimmed public reads at Q25 via fastp, called clones via MiXCR and kept in-frame beta chains. Each record represents a unique CDR3 protein, reported with the most common genes and DNA among its rows. Present in this sample are 640,000 or so distinct CDR3 sequences, approximately 6% of which were seen just once. Around 2% of the sample is in the top ten clones. The sequenced sample consisted of naive T cells sorted from blood. The cell subset or site label, as the study defines it: cells isolated with a human naive T-cell isolation kit. The receptors derive from a young man in good health.

Ten or more counts support this clonotype. The rearrangement uses TRBV20-1 and TRBJ2-3; TRBD2 agrees at 8 bases. Germline assignment: CDR1 DFQATT and CDR2 SNEGSKA (reference sequence). The V and J ends lost 3 bases and 2 bases, in that order; junction bases with no gene match: 4. This CDR3 region has 14 residues. Written as DNA, the CDR3 is TGCAGTGCTAGCACTAGCGGAGACACAGATACGCAGTATTTT. Protein: CSASTSGDTDTQYF.

Only a few counts were recorded for this clonotype. This chain links TRBV29-1 with TRBJ1-1; D unresolved. Between the trimmed V and J ends, which lost 4 bases and 4 bases, there was a span of 10 bases. The CDR3 is made up of 12 amino acids. Germline V gene data show CDR1 as SQVTM and CDR2 as ANQGSEA. CDR3 DNA: TGCAGCGTTGCTGCGGGGATCACTGAAGCTTTCTTT. This sequence encodes CSVAAGITEAFF.

The chain carries TRBV19 and TRBJ2-3, with TRBD1 matching 7 bases. J was trimmed by 7 bases and V by 7 bases; bases with no gene match: 11. Germline lookup yields CDR1 LNHDA and CDR2 SQIVND (reference sequence). The CDR3 sequence is 14 residues long. The CDR3 here is CASTLDRWANTQYF. The CDR3 DNA sequence: TGTGCCAGTACCCTGGACAGGTGGGCTAATACGCAGTATTTT.

This clonotype was observed a few times. The gene calls are TRBV7-3 and TRBJ2-5; perhaps TRBD2 as D (5 bases). Trimming cost V 2 bases and J 5 bases, with 15 bases left between them. Germline V CDR1 and CDR2: SGHTA, FQGTGA. CDR3 size: 15 residues. CDR3 sequence: CASSLGPGGSETQYF. CDR3 bases: TGTGCCAGCAGCTTAGGTCCCGGAGGTTCGGAGACCCAGTACTTC.

This clonotype showed up just a few times. V gene TRBV5-1 combines with J gene TRBJ2-7, with 9 positions matching TRBD1. Germline values: CDR1 SGHRS, CDR2 YFSETQ. V was pared by 4 bases and J by 6 bases, with 11 bases of the junction left unmatched. This CDR3 is 15 amino acids long. Written as DNA, the CDR3 is TGCGCCAGCAGCGGAACGCTACAGGGGGCACCCGAGCAGTACTTC. It specifies CASSGTLQGAPEQYF.

This clonotype has at least ten counts. V usage is TRBV27 and J usage is TRBJ2-7; D is unresolved. The CDR3 totals 13 residues. The germline V gene encodes CDR1 MNHEY and CDR2 SMNVEV (reference sequence). Trimming pared 5 bases from V and 3 bases from J, leaving 11 bases between. This chain's CDR3 is CASSTTSSYEQYV. CDR3 coding DNA: TGTGCCAGCAGTACTACTTCCAGCTACGAGCAGTACGTC.

This clonotype was counted ten times or more. V is TRBV6-1 and J is TRBJ2-7; TRBD2 aligns across 7 bases. Germline-derived CDR1 and CDR2 are MNHNS and SASEGT. There are 13 residues in the CDR3. V was pared by 3 bases and J by 3 bases, with 2 bases of the junction left unmatched. CDR3: CASSDGGYYEQYV. CDR3 coding DNA: TGTGCCAGCAGTGACGGGGGGTACTACGAGCAGTACGTC.

This clonotype was found a few times. CDR3 residues: CASSHASGSSSNEQFF. The CDR3 bases are TGCGCCAGCAGCCATGCATCGGGGAGCTCGTCCAATGAGCAGTTCTTC. The rearrangement joins TRBV5-1 to TRBJ2-1, with a weak D call TRBD2 (5 bases). The CDR3 has 16 amino acids. The V gene's germline CDR1 is SGHRS and CDR2 YFSETQ. V was shortened by 4 bases and J by 6 bases, with 20 bases between the two germline ends.

Only a few counts were recorded for this clonotype. This chain joins TRBV6-1 and TRBJ2-7; 9 bases are shared with TRBD1. This CDR3 has 15 residues. Germline V lookup: CDR1 MNHNS, CDR2 SASEGT. V gave up 5 bases and J gave up 3 bases; unmatched junction bases: 8. The CDR3 loop reads CASSPRGTGLYEQYF. The CDR3 DNA reads as TGTGCCAGCAGTCCCCGCGGGACAGGGCTCTACGAGCAGTACTTC.

The sample holds many counts of this clonotype. The CDR3 here is CSAGLVTISYEQYF. The DNA for the CDR3 is TGCAGTGCGGGACTAGTCACAATATCCTACGAGCAGTACTTC. The chain employs TRBV20-1 and TRBJ2-7, with 8 bases fitting TRBD2. Trimming took 6 bases from V and 1 from J; bases not matched to a gene: 8. CDR1 is DFQATT, CDR2 SNEGSKA, per germline (reference sequence). This CDR3 has 14 amino acids.

This chain uses TRBV6-1 with TRBJ2-7, with TRBD1 as a possible D gene (5 bases). Per germline, CDR1 MNHNS and CDR2 SASEGT. V lost 5 bases to trimming and J lost 3 bases, with 17 bases between them. The CDR3 has 15 residues. The CDR3 DNA sequence: TGTGCCAGCAGTCAACGCTACAGGTCCCGCTACGAGCAGTACGTC. This translates into CASSQRYRSRYEQYV.

This clonotype has more than one count but fewer than ten. The rearrangement uses TRBV12-5 and TRBJ1-1, with no clear D. Trimming removed 0 bases from V and 1 base from J, with 9 bases in between. Germline V gene data show CDR1 as LGHNT and CDR2 as FRNRAP. CDR3 size: 15 residues. The CDR3 coding sequence is TGTGCTAGTGGTTTGGTAGAAGGAGGGAACACTGAAGCTTTCTTT. Protein sequence: CASGLVEGGNTEAFF.

The gene calls are TRBV6-2 or TRBV6-3 and TRBJ2-6, with D possibly called TRBD1 or TRBD2 (6 bases each). The CDR3 consists of 19 residues. Per germline, CDR1 MNHEY and CDR2 SVGEGT. Trimming cost V 6 bases and J 2 bases, with 23 bases left between them. For the CDR3, the DNA is TGTGCCAGCAGCTTTCTGACCGGGGGCGGTTTGGCTGGGGCCAACGTCCTGACTTTC. Its translation: CASSFLTGGGLAGANVLTF.

The chain recombines TRBV28 with TRBJ2-4; 9 bases match TRBD1. The length of the CDR3 is 17 residues. Per the germline V gene, CDR1 is MDHEN and CDR2 is SYDVKM. V gave up 7 bases and J gave up 0 bases; unmatched junction bases: 10. CDR3 bases: TGTGCCAGCACCGCCGGGACAGGGAATCTAGCCAAAAACATTCAGTACTTC. Its translation is CASTAGTGNLAKNIQYF.

V usage is TRBV6-5 and J usage is TRBJ2-7; TRBD1 matches 10 bases. The CDR3 has 15 amino acids. Germline CDR1 is MNHEY and CDR2 is SVGAGI. V shed 0 bases and J 6 bases; nucleotides not matched to a gene: 5. The CDR3 nucleotides read TGTGCCAGCAGTTACTCCGGGACAGGGGAGGTCGAGCAGTACGTC. Translated: CASSYSGTGEVEQYV.

This clonotype was counted a few times. The rearrangement joins TRBV7-6 to TRBJ2-5; 8 nucleotides line up with TRBD2. The CDR3 covers 16 residues. The V segment lost 5 bases and the J segment 5 bases; nucleotides outside the gene matches: 13. From germline, CDR1 is SGHVS and CDR2 FNYEAQ. The CDR3 sequence: CASSRGSGGPLETQYF. The CDR3 DNA reads as TGTGCCAGCAGCCGAGGATCGGGAGGGCCATTGGAGACCCAGTACTTC. The full variable domain, its missing parts supplied by reference TRBV7-6 and TRBJ2-5, is GAGVSQSPRYKVTKRGQDVALRCDPISGHVSLYWYRQALGQGPEFLTYFNYEAQQDKSGLPNDRFSAERPEGSISTLTIQRTEQRDSAMYRCASSRGSGGPLETQYFGPGTRLLVL.

This chain's CDR3 is CASSPPPDRPYNEQFF. The CDR3 DNA is TGTGCCAGCAGCCCCCCGCCGGACCGCCCCTACAATGAGCAGTTCTTC. The chain uses TRBV9 and TRBJ2-1, with D uncertain. Per germline, CDR1 SGDLS and CDR2 YYNGEE. The CDR3 contains 16 residues. V was shortened by 4 bases and J by 2 bases, with 16 bases between the two germline ends.

This clonotype has a count of ten or more. The gene calls are TRBV3-1 and TRBJ1-1; D not resolved. CDR3 length: 14 residues. V was clipped by 7 bases and J by 1 base, with 13 bases between them. Germline lookup yields CDR1 LGHDT and CDR2 YNNKEL (reference sequence). The CDR3 is CASTLSKGNTEAFF. The CDR3 DNA is TGTGCCAGCACCCTTAGCAAGGGGAACACTGAAGCTTTCTTT. The entire variable domain, with the rest obtained from reference TRBV3-1 and TRBJ1-1, is as follows: DTAVSQTPKYLVTQMGNDKSIKCEQNLGHDTMYWYKQDSKKFLKIMFSYNNKELIINETVPNRFSPKSPDKAHLNLHINSLELGDSAVYFCASTLSKGNTEAFFGQGTRLTVV.

There are a few counts of this clonotype. The J gene is TRBJ2-2, the V gene TRBV2, with 10 bases that match TRBD2. Per the germline V gene, CDR1 is SNHLY and CDR2 is FYNNEI. This CDR3 contains 15 residues. V shed 7 bases and J 3 bases; nucleotides not matched to a gene: 5. The CDR3 DNA follows: TGTGCCAGCAAGCGGGAGGGGGCCCACACCGGGGAGCTGTTTTTT. Translating it yields CASKREGAHTGELFF.

This clonotype was seen a few times. The chain is built from TRBV27 and TRBJ1-2; TRBD1 is a possible D gene (6 bases). Trimming took 5 bases from V and 8 from J, leaving 21 bases between them. Looked up from germline, CDR1 is MNHEY and CDR2 is SMNVEV (reference sequence). The CDR3 is 15 residues long. The CDR3 sequence is CASSPYGTGSEGYTF. CDR3 DNA sequence: TGTGCCAGCAGTCCTTACGGAACAGGGTCGGAAGGCTACACCTTC.